The entry below gives a single T cell receptor (beta chain) sequence along with its context. Original methodology: Quantification of nucleated cells was approximated via reference gene primer amplification. Measured with immunoSEQ multiplex PCR; TCRdb has only the in-frame clones, and not every one. From that table come the V and J calls and clone size; the DNA was used to work out D and trimming. The table lists approximately 200,000 clones, approximately 90% of them singletons. Germline loops: CDR1 SQVTM, CDR2 ANQGSEA. The V end lost 5 bases, the J end lost 0 bases, and 10 bases lay between the germline ends. This CDR3 is built from 13 residues. These data belong to a study of blood T cell repertoires in COVID-19.

The sequenced material came from peripheral blood. The source of this sequence is a woman in her twenties or thirties with acute or convalescent COVID-19. The chain joins TRBV29-1 to TRBJ1-1; D is perhaps TRBD1 (5 bases). The CDR3 reads CSVWGEMNTEAFF. The CDR3 region has the DNA TGCAGCGTTTGGGGCGAGATGAACACTGAAGCTTTCTTT.